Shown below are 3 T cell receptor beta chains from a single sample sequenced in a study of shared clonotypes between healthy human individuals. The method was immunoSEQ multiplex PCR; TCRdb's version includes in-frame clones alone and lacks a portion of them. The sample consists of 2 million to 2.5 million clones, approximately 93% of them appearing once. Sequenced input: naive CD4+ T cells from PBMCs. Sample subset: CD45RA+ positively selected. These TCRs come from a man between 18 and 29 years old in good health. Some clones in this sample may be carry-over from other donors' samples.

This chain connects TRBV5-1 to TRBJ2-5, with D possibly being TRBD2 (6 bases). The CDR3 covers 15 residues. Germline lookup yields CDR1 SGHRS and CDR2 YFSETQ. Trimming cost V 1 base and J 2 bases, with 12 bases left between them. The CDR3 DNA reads TGCGCCAGCAGCTTGATATCGGGGGATCAAGAGACCCAGTACTTC. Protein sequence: CASSLISGDQETQYF.

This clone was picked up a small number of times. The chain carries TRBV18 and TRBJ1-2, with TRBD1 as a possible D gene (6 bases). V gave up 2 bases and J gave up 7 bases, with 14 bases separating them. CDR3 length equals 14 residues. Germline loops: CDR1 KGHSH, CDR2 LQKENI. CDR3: CASSPTGTLGGYTF. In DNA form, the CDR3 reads TGTGCCAGCTCACCAACAGGGACCCTCGGTGGCTACACCTTC.

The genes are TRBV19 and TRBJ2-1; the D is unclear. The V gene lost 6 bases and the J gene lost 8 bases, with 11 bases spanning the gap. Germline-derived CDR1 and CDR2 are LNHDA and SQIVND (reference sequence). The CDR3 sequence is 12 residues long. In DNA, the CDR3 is TGTGCCAGTAGCCAGAGATGGGATGAGCAGTTCTTC. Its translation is CASSQRWDEQFF. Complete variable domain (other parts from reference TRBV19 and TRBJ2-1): DGGITQSPKYLFRKEGQNVTLSCEQNLNHDAMYWYRQDPGQGLRLIYYSQIVNDFQKGDIAEGYSVSREKKESFPLTVTSAQKNPTAFYLCASSQRWDEQFFGPGTRLTVL.